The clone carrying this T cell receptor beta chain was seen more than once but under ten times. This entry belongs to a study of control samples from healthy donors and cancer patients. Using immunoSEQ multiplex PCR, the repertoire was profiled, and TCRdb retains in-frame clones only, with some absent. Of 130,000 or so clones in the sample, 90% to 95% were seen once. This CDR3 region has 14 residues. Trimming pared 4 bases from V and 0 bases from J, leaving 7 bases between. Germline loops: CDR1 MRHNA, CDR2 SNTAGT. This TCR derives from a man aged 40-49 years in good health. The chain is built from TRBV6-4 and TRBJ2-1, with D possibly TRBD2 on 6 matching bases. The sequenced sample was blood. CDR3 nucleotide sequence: TGTGCCAGCAGTGCCGGGGGCTCCTACAATGAGCAGTTCTTC. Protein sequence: CASSAGGSYNEQFF.